The present T cell receptor beta chain was sequenced within a study of T cell responses to AZD1222 COVID-19 vaccine. Concerning this clone: No antigen is known for it.

Only in-frame clones appear in the TCRdb table, and some are missing; sequencing was by immunoSEQ multiplex PCR. Counted here are some 90,000 clones, more than 70% occurring once; the ten biggest clones make up 15% to 20%. General study findings and limits: Most donors were white British and more were female, and clonal diversity was possibly underestimated.

The TCR comes from an adult in good health. The sequencing used peripheral blood, collected on day 0 of AZD1222 vaccination.

This CDR3 is CASRGTGIYEQYF. CDR3 bases: TGTGCCAGCAGGGGGACAGGGATCTACGAGCAGTACTTC. The chain links TRBV28 to TRBJ2-7, with 9 bases aligning to TRBD1. Germline lookup yields CDR1 MDHEN and CDR2 SYDVKM. The CDR3 contains 13 residues. V trimming: 6 bases; J trimming: 3 bases; junction bases outside the gene matches: 3.